This passage covers 9 T cell receptor beta chains from one sample sequenced in a study of shared clonotypes between healthy human individuals. Data came from immunoSEQ multiplex PCR; TCRdb stores just in-frame clones and leaves some out. The sample comprises 110,000 or so clones, roughly two thirds of which are singletons, and 24% rests with the top ten. What was sequenced was memory CD8+ T cells sorted from blood. Stated subset: CD45RO+ cells pooled with CCR7-negative TemRA cells. Every receptor here comes from a woman in her 30s in good health.

The V gene is TRBV9, the J gene TRBJ2-1; D is undetermined. This CDR3 has 14 amino acids. From germline, CDR1 is SGDLS and CDR2 YYNGEE. The V end was cut by 5 bases, the J end by 6 bases, with 15 bases between. CDR3 loop: CASSERWESNEQFF. The CDR3 DNA is TGTGCCAGCAGTGAGAGGTGGGAAAGCAATGAGCAGTTCTTC.

The CDR3 spells CASSDYSLGLAGAYGFTDTQYF. The CDR3 DNA follows: TGCGCCAGCAGCGACTACAGCCTGGGACTAGCGGGAGCGTATGGGTTCACAGATACGCAGTATTTT. V gene TRBV5-1 combines with J gene TRBJ2-3; 14 bases map to TRBD2. The CDR3 loop spans 22 amino acids. Unmatched junction bases numbered 21, after V lost 4 bases and J lost 2 bases. Germline V gene sequence: CDR1 SGHRS, CDR2 YFSETQ.

The chain employs TRBV6-1 and TRBJ1-5; D is unclear. V was trimmed by 6 bases and J by 0 bases, leaving 12 bases between them. The CDR3 has 15 amino acids. Per the germline V gene, CDR1 is MNHNS and CDR2 is SASEGT. Here the CDR3 DNA reads TGTGCCAGCAGCAGAACAGCATATAGCAATCAGCCCCAGCATTTT. Amino acids: CASSRTAYSNQPQHF.

V gene TRBV5-5 combines with J gene TRBJ2-7; possible D gene TRBD2, 5 bases. Germline assignment: CDR1 SGHKS and CDR2 YYEKEE (reference sequence). CDR3 size: 18 residues. With 0 bases removed from V and 3 bases from J, the gap between germline ends came to 22 bases. The CDR3 sequence: CASSLDYKRNVKGYEQYF. Written as DNA, the CDR3 is TGTGCCAGCAGCTTGGATTACAAGCGGAACGTCAAGGGCTACGAGCAGTACTTC.

The chain couples TRBV25-1 to TRBJ2-7; D is perhaps TRBD1 (5 bases). V was cut by 6 bases and J by 2 bases, with 11 bases left in between. The CDR3 extends over 13 amino acids. Germline V gene data show CDR1 as MGHDK and CDR2 as SYGVNS. CDR3 bases: TGTGCCAGCAGGAAGGGGCCAACCTACGAGCAGTACTTC. Translating it yields CASRKGPTYEQYF.

With respect to this clone: Germline and junction disagree at one end, which may indicate a read error. The chain combines TRBV7-9 with TRBJ1-1, with a tentative D call TRBD1 (6 bases). The CDR3 runs 15 residues. The germline gives CDR1 SEHNR, CDR2 FQNEAQ (reference sequence). The chain's CDR3 is CASSDTTGLKTEAFF. Here the CDR3 DNA reads TGTGCCAGCAGCGACACTACAGGGTTGAAAACTGAAGCTTTCTTT. Full variable domain (rest looked up from reference TRBV7-9 and TRBJ1-1): DTGVSQNPRHKITKRGQNVTFRCDPISEHNRLYWYRQTLGQGPEFLTYFQNEAQLEKSRLLSDRFSAERPKGSFSTLEIQRTEQGDSAMYLCASSDTTGLKTEAFFGQGTRLTVV.

This rearrangement joins TRBV5-1 to TRBJ2-1; no clear D. CDR3 length equals 15 residues. CDR1 and CDR2 (germline): SGHRS, YFSETQ. Trimming removed 0 bases from V and 0 bases from J, with 7 bases in between. The CDR3: CASSLDRASYNEQFF. CDR3 nucleotide sequence: TGCGCCAGCAGCTTGGACCGCGCCTCCTACAATGAGCAGTTCTTC.

The V gene is TRBV29-1, the J gene TRBJ2-1; D may be TRBD1 (6 bases). The V and J ends lost 1 base and 10 bases respectively, with 14 bases between them. This CDR3 comprises 13 residues. Germline V gene sequence: CDR1 SQVTM, CDR2 ANQGSEA. CDR3 sequence reads: CSVEVPGDREQFF. CDR3 sequence (DNA): TGCAGCGTTGAAGTGCCAGGGGATCGGGAGCAGTTCTTC.

The CDR3 bases are TGTGCCAGCAGCTTTTACCTCGCGGATTCCTACGAGCAGTACTTC. Translated, it gives CASSFYLADSYEQYF. The V call is TRBV7-8, the J call TRBJ2-7; the D is unclear. The CDR3 consists of 15 residues. The germline V gene has CDR1 SGHVS and CDR2 FQNEAQ. V was trimmed by 3 bases and J by 1 base, leaving 13 bases between them.